Below, one T cell receptor beta chain is given with its context. Its specificity is unknown. The sample is drawn from a study of CD8+ T cells in alopecia areata. Study information: Scoring of treated patients' severity used the percentage of affected scalp area. Study-wide results and limits: Scalp sequencing also captures normal skin's resident alphabeta T cells.

The CDR3 has 16 residues. V gave up 5 bases and J gave up 1 base; unmatched junction bases: 11. The germline V gene has CDR1 GTSNPN and CDR2 SVGIG (reference sequence). The treatment denotes: oral pan-JAK inhibitor, 5-10 mg twice daily. RNA was extracted and reverse transcribed into cDNA as the sequencing template. The method was immunoSEQ multiplex PCR; TCRdb's version includes in-frame clones alone and lacks a portion of them. The sample has 150,000 or so clones; about three fifths are singletons. The starting material was CD4+ T cells sorted from blood, obtained at approximately week 56, from a patient treated with tofacitinib. This receptor was obtained from a human donor with alopecia areata. The gene calls are TRBV30 and TRBJ2-3; 8 nucleotides match TRBD2. DNA of the CDR3: TGTGCCTGGGGCCCTCCGTCGGGGGGGCGCACAGATACGCAGTATTTT. Encoded protein: CAWGPPSGGRTDTQYF.